Shown below are 6 T cell receptor beta chains from a single sample sequenced in a study of blood T cell repertoires in COVID-19. Sequencing was performed with immunoSEQ multiplex PCR; in TCRdb, only in-frame clones are kept and a portion is missing. Here the sample spans a few hundred thousand clones, roughly 89% being singletons. Sequenced material: PBMCs or T cells enriched from blood (not recorded which). These receptors all stem from a woman in her fifties or sixties who had been exposed to COVID-19.

This sequence joins TRBV19 and TRBJ2-1, with 9 nucleotides matching TRBD1. Germline values: CDR1 LNHDA, CDR2 SQIVND (reference sequence). With 11 bases clipped from V and 7 bases from J, the junction kept 15 bases outside the gene matches. CDR3 size: 15 residues. CDR3 residues: CAGLPGQGVPNEQFF. The CDR3 DNA follows: TGTGCCGGCCTTCCGGGACAGGGCGTACCTAATGAGCAGTTCTTC.

V and J are TRBV4-1 and TRBJ2-7; TRBD1 matches 7 bases. Germline CDR1 reads MGHRA; CDR2 reads YSYEKL. The junction had 8 bases not matched to a gene; V was cut back by 1 base and J by 5 bases. There are 15 residues in the CDR3. The CDR3 spells CASSQAGTEIHEQYF. For the CDR3, the DNA is TGCGCCAGCAGCCAAGCCGGGACAGAGATTCACGAGCAGTACTTC.

The chain recombines TRBV4-1 with TRBJ1-3; possible D gene TRBD1, 5 bases. CDR3 length equals 17 residues. V gave up 6 bases and J gave up 2 bases, with 20 bases separating them. Germline CDR1 MGHRA, CDR2 YSYEKL. CDR3 region: CASSRTSPDSAGNTIYF. The CDR3 DNA is TGCGCCAGCAGTCGTACCAGCCCTGACAGCGCTGGAAACACCATATATTTT.

The rearrangement joins TRBV28 to TRBJ1-2; D possibly corresponds to TRBD1 (6 bases). Germline V gene sequence: CDR1 MDHEN, CDR2 SYDVKM. V was shortened by 10 bases and J by 7 bases, with 19 bases between the two germline ends. The CDR3 consists of 13 residues. The CDR3 sequence is CAIMMQGLSGYTF. CDR3 DNA sequence: TGTGCCATCATGATGCAGGGGTTGAGTGGCTACACCTTC.

This chain connects TRBV30 to TRBJ2-1, with 7 bases lining up with TRBD1. CDR3 length equals 15 residues. V lost 0 bases, J lost 5 bases, and 7 bases stayed unmatched. Germline CDR1 is GTSNPN and CDR2 is SVGIG (reference sequence). As DNA, the CDR3 is TGTGCCTGGAGTGTACTACAGGGGAAAGACAATGAGCAGTTCTTC. This gives the protein CAWSVLQGKDNEQFF.

DNA for the CDR3: TGTGCCAGCAGCTTGACTTACACTGAAGCTTTCTTT. Translation: CASSLTYTEAFF. This rearrangement joins TRBV5-6 to TRBJ1-1; D call uncertain. The length of the CDR3 is 12 residues. Looked up from germline, CDR1 is SGHDT and CDR2 is YYEEEE. The V end was cut by 1 base, the J end by 3 bases, with 4 bases between.